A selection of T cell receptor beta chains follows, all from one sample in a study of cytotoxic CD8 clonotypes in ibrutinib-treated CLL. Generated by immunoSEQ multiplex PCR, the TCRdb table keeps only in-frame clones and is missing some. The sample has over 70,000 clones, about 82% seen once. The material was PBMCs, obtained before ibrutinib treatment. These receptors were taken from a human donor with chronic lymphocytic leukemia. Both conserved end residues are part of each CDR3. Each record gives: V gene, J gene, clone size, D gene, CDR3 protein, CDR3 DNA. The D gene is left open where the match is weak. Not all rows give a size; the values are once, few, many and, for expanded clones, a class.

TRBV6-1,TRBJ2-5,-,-,CASSEARRVAAQETQYF,TGTGCCAGCAGTGAAGCGCGAAGGGTAGCGGCACAAGAGACCCAGTACTTC
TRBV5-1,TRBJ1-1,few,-,CASSSGYGTEAFF,TGCGCCAGCAGCTCTGGCTATGGCACTGAAGCTTTCTTT
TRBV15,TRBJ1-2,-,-,CATSRDRVPLGYTF,TGTGCCACCAGCAGAGACAGGGTCCCCCTGGGCTACACCTTC
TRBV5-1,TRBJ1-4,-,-,CASSRDAGAFNEKLFF,TGCGCCAGCAGCAGAGACGCAGGGGCCTTTAATGAAAAACTGTTTTTT
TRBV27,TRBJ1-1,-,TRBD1,CASITRTGLNTEAFF,TGTGCCAGCATCACCCGGACAGGGCTGAACACTGAAGCTTTCTTT
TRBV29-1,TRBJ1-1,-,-,CSVGKQADTEAFF,TGCAGCGTCGGAAAGCAGGCGGACACTGAAGCTTTCTTT
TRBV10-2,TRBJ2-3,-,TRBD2,CASKVRARGTSGRATDTQYF,TGCGCCAGCAAGGTCAGGGCCCGGGGGACTAGCGGGAGAGCAACAGATACGCAGTATTTT
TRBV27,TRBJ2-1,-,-,CASSPRVYNEQFF,TGTGCCAGCAGTCCTAGGGTGTACAATGAGCAGTTCTTC
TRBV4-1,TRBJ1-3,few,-,CASSPAAVSSGNTIYF,TGCGCCAGCAGCCCCGCGGCGGTTAGCTCTGGAAACACCATATATTTT
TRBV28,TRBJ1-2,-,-,CASSLNSNYGYTF,TGTGCCAGCAGTTTAAACAGCAACTATGGCTACACCTTC
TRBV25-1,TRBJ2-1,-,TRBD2,CASSELGGLAENEQFF,TGTGCCAGCAGTGAATTGGGTGGTCTAGCGGAGAATGAGCAGTTCTTC
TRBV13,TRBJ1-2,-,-,CASSPRGGYGYTF,TGTGCCAGCAGCCCCCGGGGGGGGTATGGCTACACCTTC